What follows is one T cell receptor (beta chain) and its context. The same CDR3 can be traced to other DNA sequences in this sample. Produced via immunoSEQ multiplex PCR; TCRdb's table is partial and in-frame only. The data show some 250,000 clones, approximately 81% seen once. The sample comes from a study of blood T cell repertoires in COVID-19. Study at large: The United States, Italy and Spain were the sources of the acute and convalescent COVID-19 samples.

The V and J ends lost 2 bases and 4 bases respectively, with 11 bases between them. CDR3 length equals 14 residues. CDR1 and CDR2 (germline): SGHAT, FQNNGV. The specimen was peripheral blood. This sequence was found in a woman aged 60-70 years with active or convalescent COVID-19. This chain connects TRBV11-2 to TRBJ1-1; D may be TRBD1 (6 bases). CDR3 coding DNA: TGTGCCAGCAGCTTATCGGGGGGCAGCACTGAAGCTTTCTTT. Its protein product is CASSLSGGSTEAFF.